This T cell receptor (beta chain) comes out of a study of cytomegalovirus exposure and HLA in healthy donors. On the study more broadly: As released early, the data held 80 million to 90 million unique TCRs from HLA-typed donors.

PCR used 60 Vbeta primers and 13 Jbeta primers. As originally analysed: Per a later analysis, the number of unique TCR beta chains was some 75 million, of which roughly 10 million were shared. The table came from immunoSEQ multiplex PCR; TCRdb's copy has only in-frame clones and leaves some out. V, J and clone size reflect that table, while D and trimming were determined from the DNA. The profile shows 95,000 to 150,000 clones, more than 60% of them singletons. Concerning this clone: Its antigen is unidentified.

Broader study findings: Immune exposure information available was restricted to CMV serostatus.

The clonotype comes from a woman aged 40 to 49 in good health and CMV-seronegative. The sequencing input was PBMCs.

The DNA for the CDR3 is TGTGCCAGCAGCTTTCGAGCGGGAGGGCCTTTTCATTCCGGGGAGCTGTTTTTT. Protein product: CASSFRAGGPFHSGELFF. The rearrangement uses TRBV12-1 and TRBJ2-2; TRBD2 reflects the table's D call only, with no check against the DNA. TRBV12-1 is classified as a pseudogene. This CDR3 is built from 18 residues.